The 21 T cell receptor beta chains presented below share a single source sample, sequenced in a study of cytomegalovirus exposure and HLA in healthy donors. The PCR was carried out with 60 Vbeta primers and 13 Jbeta primers. The data were produced by immunoSEQ multiplex PCR, yet TCRdb's version contains in-frame clones alone and is incomplete. The table lists approximately 110,000 clones, about four fifths of them singletons. Sample: PBMCs. The receptors come from a woman aged 18-35 years in good health and CMV-seropositive.

The chain combines TRBV7-8 with TRBJ1-5; 8 bases agree with TRBD1. V lost 2 bases and J lost 2; bases outside the gene matches: 8. CDR1 and CDR2 from the germline V gene are SGHVS and FQNEAQ. CDR3 length: 17 amino acids. CDR3 sequence reads: CASSLRTGGRGNQPQHF. The DNA of the CDR3 is TGTGCCAGCAGCTTACGTACAGGGGGTAGAGGCAATCAGCCCCAGCATTTT. Full variable domain (rest looked up from reference TRBV7-8 and TRBJ1-5): GAGVSQSPRYKVAKRGQDVALRCDPISGHVSLFWYQQALGQGPEFLTYFQNEAQLDKSGLPSDRFFAERPEGSVSTLKIQRTQQEDSAVYLCASSLRTGGRGNQPQHFGDGTRLSIL.

The chain is built from TRBV9 and TRBJ2-7; possibly TRBD2 for D (6 bases). This CDR3 spans 14 amino acids. Germline CDR1 SGDLS, CDR2 YYNGEE. The V gene lost 0 bases and the J gene lost 5 bases, with 12 bases spanning the gap. The CDR3 loop is CASSVDGGWDEQYF. The DNA of the CDR3 is TGTGCCAGCAGCGTAGATGGAGGGTGGGACGAGCAGTACTTC.

This clone was observed a single time. The V and J genes are TRBV11-2 and TRBJ1-2; 9 bases align to TRBD1. The CDR3 runs to 17 residues. The germline V gene has CDR1 SGHAT and CDR2 FQNNGV. Losses at the gene ends were 5 bases for V and 6 bases for J; bases not matched to a gene: 16. CDR3 DNA: TGTGCCAGCAGCCAACCCAATAAACAGGGGGCGTTCGATGGCTACACCTTC. Translated: CASSQPNKQGAFDGYTF.

The chain employs TRBV30 and TRBJ1-1; D remains unclear. V gave up 5 bases and J gave up 6 bases, with 10 bases separating them. From germline, CDR1 is GTSNPN and CDR2 SVGIG (reference sequence). The CDR3 covers 11 residues. The CDR3 sequence is CAWGVYSEAFF. DNA of the CDR3: TGTGCCTGGGGAGTGTATTCTGAAGCTTTCTTT. Full variable domain (remainder filled in from reference TRBV30 and TRBJ1-1): SQTIHQWPATLVQPVGSPLSLECTVEGTSNPNLYWYRQAAGRGLQLLFYSVGIGQISSEVPQNLSASRPQDRQFILSSKKLLLSDSGFYLCAWGVYSEAFFGQGTRLTVV.

This clone was detected only a few times. The chain recombines TRBV5-6 with TRBJ2-2, with a possible D match to TRBD1 (5 bases). Trimming took 0 bases from V and 6 from J, leaving 15 bases between them. The CDR3 is made up of 16 amino acids. Germline V lookup: CDR1 SGHDT, CDR2 YYEEEE. The CDR3 sequence: CASSLAQGRDAGELFF. DNA for the CDR3: TGTGCCAGCAGCTTGGCCCAGGGAAGAGATGCCGGGGAGCTGTTTTTT. The variable domain in full, with the rest retrieved from reference TRBV5-6 and TRBJ2-2, is DAGVTQSPTHLIKTRGQQVTLRCSPKSGHDTVSWYQQALGQGPQFIFQYYEEEERQRGNFPDRFSGHQFPNYSSELNVNALLLGDSALYLCASSLAQGRDAGELFFGEGSRLTVL.

This clone was found a few times. The rearrangement joins TRBV4-1 to TRBJ2-2; TRBD2 matches 9 bases. The trim removed 1 base at V and 5 bases at J, leaving 8 bases unmatched. Per germline, CDR1 MGHRA and CDR2 YSYEKL. The CDR3 consists of 17 residues. The CDR3 spells CASSQVGGRALTGELFF. CDR3 nucleotide sequence: TGCGCCAGCAGCCAAGTTGGCGGGAGGGCCTTAACCGGGGAGCTGTTTTTT.

This clone was seen a few times. The chain combines TRBV5-1 with TRBJ1-1, with 10 bases that match TRBD1. The CDR3 has 15 amino acids. Trimming cost V 4 bases and J 5 bases; bases outside gene matches: 8. Germline V gives CDR1 SGHRS, CDR2 YFSETQ. CDR3 bases: TGCGCCAGCAGCCTACAAGGGACAGGGGAAACTGAAGCTTTCTTT. Amino acid sequence: CASSLQGTGETEAFF.

The chain is built from TRBV30 and TRBJ2-5; TRBD2 matches 9 bases. The CDR3 has 15 amino acids. V trimming: 3 bases; J trimming: 4 bases; junction bases outside the gene matches: 9. Per the germline V gene, CDR1 is GTSNPN and CDR2 is SVGIG (reference sequence). For the CDR3, the DNA is TGTGCCTGGAGCAAGATAGCGGGGGCGGGAGAGACCCAGTACTTC. This translates into CAWSKIAGAGETQYF.

CDR3 nucleotide sequence: TGTGCCAGCAGTTTATCGTTGGGAGCTAACTATGGCTACACCTTC. Protein sequence: CASSLSLGANYGYTF. The chain links TRBV27 to TRBJ1-2; unclear D gene. The CDR3 sequence is 15 residues long. V lost 0 bases and J 0 bases, leaving 8 bases between the germline ends. Germline V gene data show CDR1 as MNHEY and CDR2 as SMNVEV (reference sequence).

The rearrangement joins TRBV19 to TRBJ2-7; TRBD2 is a possible D gene (6 bases). Germline CDR1 and CDR2: LNHDA and SQIVND (reference sequence). V gave up 5 bases and J gave up 7 bases, with 15 bases separating them. This CDR3 spans 13 amino acids. CDR3 nucleotide sequence: TGTGCCAGTAGTTCTTACCTGGCGGGAGAGCAGTACTTC. Its translation is CASSSYLAGEQYF.

V is TRBV5-1 and J is TRBJ1-2; TRBD1 is a possible D gene (5 bases). Trimming left V 4 bases short and J 8 bases short, with 18 bases between. This CDR3 contains 14 residues. Per the germline V gene, CDR1 is SGHRS and CDR2 is YFSETQ. This chain's CDR3 is CASSPGTPSGGYTF. CDR3 DNA sequence: TGCGCCAGCAGCCCTGGGACTCCCTCAGGAGGCTACACCTTC.

The rearrangement joins TRBV9 to TRBJ2-1; maybe TRBD2 (6 bases). V shed 0 bases and J shed 4 bases, with 8 bases lying between them. The CDR3 extends over 14 amino acids. Per germline, CDR1 SGDLS and CDR2 YYNGEE. CDR3 bases: TGTGCCAGCAGCGTAGCGGGAGAGTACAATGAGCAGTTCTTC. This sequence encodes CASSVAGEYNEQFF.

This clone was seen only a few times. The V and J genes are TRBV5-5 and TRBJ2-3; 11 bases align to TRBD2. Germline V gene data show CDR1 as SGHKS and CDR2 as YYEKEE (reference sequence). This CDR3 has 17 amino acids. V trimming: 2 bases; J trimming: 2 bases; junction bases outside the gene matches: 7. The CDR3 region is CASSLRLAGLFTDTQYF. The CDR3, as DNA: TGTGCCAGCAGCTTAAGACTAGCGGGATTATTCACAGATACGCAGTATTTT.

This clone was picked up a small number of times. The chain has TRBV7-3 and TRBJ2-7, with TRBD2 as a possible D gene (5 bases). Germline V gene sequence: CDR1 SGHTA, CDR2 FQGTGA. V shed 0 bases and J shed 0 bases, with 6 bases lying between them. The CDR3 runs 14 residues. As DNA, the CDR3 is TGTGCCAGCAGCTTAACCGGGGACTCCTACGAGCAGTACTTC. It translates to CASSLTGDSYEQYF.

The chain uses TRBV5-1 and TRBJ2-3; perhaps TRBD1 as D (6 bases). Germline-derived CDR1 and CDR2 are SGHRS and YFSETQ. The CDR3 contains 12 residues. V lost 4 bases to trimming and J lost 9 bases, with 12 bases between them. CDR3 sequence: CASSTRQETQYF. The CDR3 DNA sequence: TGCGCCAGCAGCACCCGACAGGAGACGCAGTATTTT. The whole variable domain, filled in from reference TRBV5-1 and TRBJ2-3, reads KAGVTQTPRYLIKTRGQQVTLSCSPISGHRSVSWYQQTPGQGLQFLFEYFSETQRNKGNFPGRFSGRQFSNSRSEMNVSTLELGDSALYLCASSTRQETQYFGPGTRLTVL.

The genes are TRBV10-3 and TRBJ1-5; D might be TRBD1 (6 bases). This CDR3 is built from 13 residues. Trimming removed 8 bases from V and 5 bases from J, with 13 bases in between. Per germline, CDR1 ENHRY and CDR2 SYGVKD. The CDR3 DNA is TGTGCCATCCAGGGGCGGACGGATCAGCCCCAGCATTTT. This gives the protein CAIQGRTDQPQHF.

This clone turned up a few times. V usage is TRBV6-5 and J usage is TRBJ1-5, with D possibly being TRBD1 (5 bases). The ends were cut back, 6 bases at V and 5 bases at J, with 11 bases in the middle. Germline CDR1 reads MNHEY; CDR2 reads SVGAGI. The CDR3 runs to 13 residues. The CDR3 sequence: CASSPNRYQPQHF. The CDR3 nucleotides read TGTGCCAGCAGCCCCAACAGGTATCAGCCCCAGCATTTT.

The chain has TRBV7-2 and TRBJ2-7, with 11 bases matching TRBD2. The CDR3 covers 16 residues. With V trimmed by 5 bases and J by 1 base, 7 bases remained unmatched. Germline V gene sequence: CDR1 SGHTA, CDR2 FQGNSA. The CDR3 DNA follows: TGTGCCAGCAGCCCGCCCGGGACTAGCGGTTCCTACGAGCAGTACTTC. Translation gives CASSPPGTSGSYEQYF.

This clone was recorded once. The CDR3 reads CASSLGGISLHSSYNEQFF. The CDR3 coding sequence is TGTGCCAGCAGCTTAGGAGGGATCAGCTTACATAGCTCCTACAATGAGCAGTTCTTC. This sequence joins TRBV11-3 and TRBJ2-1, with D tentatively TRBD2 (5 bases). The germline gives CDR1 SGHNT, CDR2 YENEEA. The CDR3 is made up of 19 amino acids. Trimming shortened V by 1 base and J by 0 bases, and 19 bases separated the two germline ends.

The chain uses TRBV10-1 and TRBJ2-2; D is perhaps TRBD2 (6 bases). The CDR3 spans 13 residues. Trimming shortened V by 8 bases and J by 7 bases, and 14 bases separated the two germline ends. Germline loops: CDR1 WNHNN, CDR2 SYGVQD (reference sequence). The CDR3 loop is CASSLREHGELFF. The CDR3 nucleotides are TGCGCCAGCTCCCTTCGGGAGCACGGGGAGCTGTTTTTT.

The rearrangement uses TRBV10-3 and TRBJ2-3; 7 nucleotides line up with TRBD2. V lost 6 bases, J lost 5 bases, and 8 bases stayed unmatched. The CDR3 runs to 14 residues. Germline V lookup: CDR1 ENHRY, CDR2 SYGVKD. The CDR3 bases are TGTGCCATCAGAGGCGCGGGAGAAGTAGATACGCAGTATTTT. This gives the protein CAIRGAGEVDTQYF.